The T cell receptor beta chain described here comes from a study of CD8 T cells in ankylosing spondylitis. This clonotype occurred many times. As yet, its antigen is unknown. Points from the study as a whole: Disease-linked clones reportedly showed significant enrichment in matched ankylosing spondylitis synovial fluid. Apparently characteristic of ankylosing spondylitis blood was a TCR beta motif (roughly 8 highly homologous variants). A number of the motif variants had already been described in reactive arthritis synovial fluid and blood.

The CDR3 loop spans 14 amino acids. Trimming cost V 0 bases and J 4 bases; bases outside gene matches: 2. Germline-derived CDR1 and CDR2 are SEHNR and FQNEAQ (reference sequence). Quantitative 5'-RACE with molecular barcodes was used to make the TCR beta libraries. Using its own MiXCR run on the 5' RACE reads, TCRdb lists one record per CDR3 protein. Of some 220,000 distinct CDR3 sequences in the sample, 6% to 8.5% were seen once. This chain links TRBV7-9 with TRBJ1-2; 7 nucleotides match TRBD1. The clonotype originates from a male donor with ankylosing spondylitis. The sample taken for sequencing was blood, either unsorted or a sorted T cell fraction (not recorded which). CDR3 bases: TGTGCCAGCAGCTTAGCAGCAGGGGGCTATGGCTACACCTTC. Translation gives CASSLAAGGYGYTF.